These 26 T cell receptor beta chains were all obtained from the same sample, sequenced in a study of circulating and synovial CD4+ cells in juvenile arthritis. The data were produced by immunoSEQ multiplex PCR, yet TCRdb's version contains in-frame clones alone and is incomplete. Of 32,000 or so clones in the sample, nearly 95% were seen once. The sample comprised CD4+ T cells from blood. These receptors were obtained from a human donor with juvenile idiopathic arthritis.

For the CDR3, the DNA is TGTGCCAGCAGCTCCGTCCTCTGGGGGACAGTAGGAAACACCATATATTTT. It yields the protein CASSSVLWGTVGNTIYF. The chain recombines TRBV5-4 with TRBJ1-3, with 7 bases matching TRBD1. Germline CDR1 and CDR2: SGHNT and YYREEE (reference sequence). CDR3 length: 17 amino acids. V shed 3 bases, J shed 4 bases, and the junction held 13 bases outside the gene matches.

The chain is built from TRBV7-2 and TRBJ2-5; 10 bases are a match to TRBD2. Germline V gene lookup returns CDR1 SGHTA and CDR2 FQGNSA. The CDR3 length is 16 residues. Trimming cost V 5 bases and J 2 bases; bases outside gene matches: 8. CDR3 nucleotide sequence: TGTGCCAGCAGCCCTAGGATACTAGCGGGACAAGAGACCCAGTACTTC. Encoded protein: CASSPRILAGQETQYF.

This sequence joins TRBV5-1 and TRBJ2-1, with a tentative D call TRBD2 (6 bases). Germline CDR1 is SGHRS and CDR2 is YFSETQ. CDR3 length: 15 amino acids. The V end was cut by 8 bases, the J end by 4 bases, with 19 bases between. The CDR3 DNA sequence: TGCGCCAGTAGCCGGGAGCCAGACAGATACAATGAGCAGTTCTTC. Its translation is CASSREPDRYNEQFF.

The rearrangement joins TRBV7-2 to TRBJ1-1; D uncertain. Germline-derived CDR1 and CDR2 are SGHTA and FQGNSA. This CDR3 has 11 residues. Trimming left V 5 bases short and J 3 bases short, with 4 bases between. CDR3 amino acids: CASSIYTEAFF. CDR3 sequence (DNA): TGTGCCAGCAGCATCTACACTGAAGCTTTCTTT.

This chain joins TRBV11-2 and TRBJ2-5, with TRBD2 as a possible D gene (5 bases). Germline V lookup: CDR1 SGHAT, CDR2 FQNNGV. V lost 4 bases, J lost 5 bases, and 11 bases lay in between. The CDR3 runs 13 residues. This chain's CDR3 is CASSSRTGETQYF. In nucleotides, the CDR3 is TGTGCCAGCAGCTCTCGGACTGGGGAGACCCAGTACTTC.

The J gene is TRBJ1-5, the V gene TRBV19; a possible D gene is TRBD1 (6 bases). Trimming removed 3 bases at V and 1 base at J, with 10 bases between. The CDR3 extends over 15 amino acids. Germline V gene data show CDR1 as LNHDA and CDR2 as SQIVND (reference sequence). The CDR3 here is CASSISGHSNQPQHF. The CDR3 DNA reads as TGTGCCAGTAGTATCTCGGGACACAGCAATCAGCCCCAGCATTTT.

The count of this clone is one. The chain joins TRBV30 to TRBJ2-2; 7 nucleotides match TRBD1. CDR1 and CDR2 from the germline V gene are GTSNPN and SVGIG (reference sequence). V shed 4 bases, J shed 5 bases, and the junction held 10 bases outside the gene matches. The CDR3 spans 15 residues. CDR3: CAWTFRTGYTGELFF. The DNA for the CDR3 is TGTGCCTGGACCTTTCGGACAGGATATACCGGGGAGCTGTTTTTT.

The V call is TRBV5-1, the J call TRBJ1-1; D unclear. The CDR3 length is 13 residues. In germline, CDR1 is SGHRS, CDR2 YFSETQ. Trimming took 4 bases from V and 4 from J, leaving 11 bases between them. The CDR3 is CASSSPGSTEAFF. The CDR3 DNA sequence: TGCGCCAGCAGCAGTCCGGGGAGCACTGAAGCTTTCTTT. Looking up the rest from reference TRBV5-1 and TRBJ1-1 gives the full variable domain: KAGVTQTPRYLIKTRGQQVTLSCSPISGHRSVSWYQQTPGQGLQFLFEYFSETQRNKGNFPGRFSGRQFSNSRSEMNVSTLELGDSALYLCASSSPGSTEAFFGQGTRLTVV.

This clone was observed a single time. J is TRBJ1-6 and V is TRBV27, with TRBD1 matching over 7 bases. The junction had 6 bases not matched to a gene; V was cut back by 0 bases and J by 7 bases. CDR1 and CDR2 from the germline V gene are MNHEY and SMNVEV (reference sequence). CDR3 length: 16 amino acids. This CDR3 is CASSLSLGQRNSPLHF. CDR3 nucleotides: TGTGCCAGCAGTTTATCTCTGGGACAGAGAAATTCACCCCTCCACTTT.

This sequence joins TRBV11-2 and TRBJ2-7; unclear D gene. Germline lookup yields CDR1 SGHAT and CDR2 FQNNGV. The CDR3 is 15 residues long. Trimming cost V 1 base and J 0 bases, with 10 bases left between them. The CDR3 here is CASSLGGVLSYEQYF. The DNA of the CDR3 is TGTGCCAGCAGCTTAGGTGGAGTCCTCTCCTACGAGCAGTACTTC. Variable domain in full (rest from reference TRBV11-2 and TRBJ2-7): EAGVAQSPRYKIIEKRQSVAFWCNPISGHATLYWYQQILGQGPKLLIQFQNNGVVDDSQLPKDRFSAERLKGVDSTLKIQPAKLEDSAVYLCASSLGGVLSYEQYFGPGTRLTVT.

A single count supports this clone. One end of the junction does not line up with germline, which may come from a read error. The gene calls are TRBV14 and TRBJ1-2, with D unclear. This CDR3 comprises 14 residues. Germline V gene lookup returns CDR1 SGHDN and CDR2 FVKESK. CDR3 DNA: TGTGCCAGCAGCCAAGTACACTCTAACTATGGCTACCCCTTC. It translates to CASSQVHSNYGYPF.

The chain couples TRBV7-3 to TRBJ2-7, with D perhaps matching TRBD1 (6 bases). V gave up 1 base and J gave up 3 bases, with 7 bases separating them. Germline lookup yields CDR1 SGHTA and CDR2 FQGTGA. The CDR3 loop spans 13 amino acids. The CDR3 region has the DNA TGTGCCAGCAGCTTAATAGGGGGCTACGAGCAGTACTTC. Translation: CASSLIGGYEQYF. Combining the CDR3 with reference TRBV7-3 and TRBJ2-7 gives the whole variable domain GAGVSQTPSNKVTEKGKYVELRCDPISGHTALYWYRQSLGQGPEFLIYFQGTGAADDSGLPNDRFFAVRPEGSVSTLKIQRTERGDSAVYLCASSLIGGYEQYFGPGTRLTVT.

CDR3 region: CASSLAQGLAVNEQFF. The CDR3, as DNA: TGTGCCAGCAGCTTAGCCCAGGGGCTAGCCGTCAATGAGCAGTTCTTC. This sequence joins TRBV7-8 and TRBJ2-1; tentatively, D is TRBD1 (6 bases). This CDR3 has 16 amino acids. From germline, CDR1 is SGHVS and CDR2 FQNEAQ. V was trimmed by 0 bases and J by 6 bases, leaving 15 bases between them.

The chain joins TRBV11-2 to TRBJ2-7, with TRBD1 matching over 7 bases. Germline trimming cut 2 bases from V and 3 bases from J; bases unmatched to any gene: 13. The length of the CDR3 is 17 residues. CDR1 and CDR2 (germline): SGHAT, FQNNGV. CDR3 nucleotide sequence: TGTGCCAGCAGCTTAACTTCAACAGGGGTAGGGGACTACGAGCAGTACTTC. Translating gives CASSLTSTGVGDYEQYF.

This chain joins TRBV6-5 and TRBJ2-3, with 7 bases matching TRBD2. With 6 bases clipped from V and 3 bases from J, the junction kept 6 bases outside the gene matches. The CDR3 totals 14 residues. Per the germline V gene, CDR1 is MNHEY and CDR2 is SVGAGI. The CDR3 reads CASRPGLPTDTQYF. Written as DNA, the CDR3 is TGTGCCAGCAGACCGGGACTACCGACAGATACGCAGTATTTT.

The table lists this clone with a count of one. The rearrangement joins TRBV27 to TRBJ2-1; D possibly corresponds to TRBD2 (5 bases). The V and J ends lost 4 bases and 7 bases respectively, with 14 bases between them. In germline, CDR1 is MNHEY, CDR2 SMNVEV (reference sequence). This CDR3 contains 14 residues. The CDR3 DNA is TGTGCCAGCAGTTCTTCTAGCATAACAAATGAGCAGTTCTTC. Its translation is CASSSSSITNEQFF.

The V call is TRBV18, the J call TRBJ1-1; maybe TRBD1 (5 bases). Germline-derived CDR1 and CDR2 are KGHSH and LQKENI. The germline V and J ends were trimmed by 3 bases and 6 bases, with 17 bases remaining between them. The CDR3 length is 15 residues. This CDR3 reads CASSPQPQGVPEAFF. In nucleotides, the CDR3 is TGTGCCAGCTCACCTCAGCCCCAGGGTGTGCCTGAAGCTTTCTTT.

The chain recombines TRBV11-3 with TRBJ2-1, with 11 bases lining up with TRBD2. Germline lookup yields CDR1 SGHNT and CDR2 YENEEA. Trimming cost V 4 bases and J 6 bases; bases outside gene matches: 8. The CDR3 runs to 16 residues. The CDR3 region is CASSSIAGGPLNEQFF. The CDR3 nucleotides read TGTGCCAGCAGCTCCATAGCGGGGGGGCCGCTCAATGAGCAGTTCTTC.

The chain employs TRBV11-1 and TRBJ1-3; D gene ambiguous. V lost 2 bases and J 0 bases, leaving 8 bases between the germline ends. Germline V lookup: CDR1 SGHAT, CDR2 FQDESV (reference sequence). The CDR3 is 15 residues long. The CDR3 reads CASSLLGTSGNTIYF. The CDR3, as DNA: TGTGCCAGCAGCTTACTAGGAACCTCTGGAAACACCATATATTTT.

This chain uses TRBV5-4 with TRBJ2-7, with TRBD1 as a possible D gene (6 bases). Looked up from germline, CDR1 is SGHNT and CDR2 is YYREEE (reference sequence). This CDR3 contains 14 residues. Deletions cut 5 bases from V and 2 bases from J, with 14 bases between. CDR3 nucleotides: TGTGCCAGCAGGTCCGACAGGATGACCTACGAGCAGTACTTC. The encoded protein is CASRSDRMTYEQYF.

This chain connects TRBV5-6 to TRBJ1-1; D ambiguous. The CDR3 is 14 residues long. Trimming removed 3 bases at V and 5 bases at J, with 14 bases between. Per germline, CDR1 SGHDT and CDR2 YYEEEE. CDR3 nucleotide sequence: TGTGCCAGCAGCTATCCCCCCCGAGATACTGAAGCTTTCTTT. It specifies CASSYPPRDTEAFF. The whole variable domain, filled in from reference TRBV5-6 and TRBJ1-1, reads DAGVTQSPTHLIKTRGQQVTLRCSPKSGHDTVSWYQQALGQGPQFIFQYYEEEERQRGNFPDRFSGHQFPNYSSELNVNALLLGDSALYLCASSYPPRDTEAFFGQGTRLTVV.

The chain combines TRBV7-8 with TRBJ2-1, with a possible D match to TRBD2 (5 bases). CDR3 length equals 14 residues. The germline V gene encodes CDR1 SGHVS and CDR2 FQNEAQ. V lost 3 bases and J lost 5, with 11 bases in between. In DNA form, the CDR3 reads TGTGCCAGCAGCTTTGGCGGGCGTAACAATGAGCAGTTCTTC. This sequence encodes CASSFGGRNNEQFF.

The V call is TRBV5-8, the J call TRBJ2-1, with TRBD2 matching 8 bases. The V gene's germline CDR1 is SGHTS and CDR2 YDEGEE. J gave up 5 bases and V 3 bases, and 10 bases lay outside the gene matches. The CDR3 consists of 16 residues. CDR3 DNA: TGTGCCAGCAGCTCTCGTTTCGGACTAGCCGACAATGAGCAGTTCTTC. This codes for CASSSRFGLADNEQFF.

J is TRBJ1-4 and V is TRBV9, with a tentative D call TRBD1 (5 bases). CDR1 and CDR2 (germline): SGDLS, YYNGEE. The CDR3 loop spans 15 amino acids. With 0 bases removed from V and 8 bases from J, the gap between germline ends came to 14 bases. The CDR3 DNA sequence: TGTGCCAGCAGCGTAGGCAGGGCCCTTGGGGAAAAACTGTTTTTT. Amino acids: CASSVGRALGEKLFF.

The table lists this clone with a count of one. V gene TRBV19 combines with J gene TRBJ2-7, with D possibly TRBD1 on 6 matching bases. Looked up from germline, CDR1 is LNHDA and CDR2 is SQIVND (reference sequence). V was trimmed by 2 bases and J by 5 bases, leaving 13 bases between them. The CDR3 is made up of 14 amino acids. The DNA for the CDR3 is TGTGCCAGTAGTATATCCTGGACAGATAACGAGCAGTACTTC. It codes for CASSISWTDNEQYF.

V is TRBV30 and J is TRBJ2-7, with D possibly being TRBD2 (6 bases). CDR3 size: 12 residues. Germline V CDR1 and CDR2: GTSNPN, SVGIG (reference sequence). Trimming left V 0 bases short and J 5 bases short, with 8 bases between. In nucleotides, the CDR3 is TGTGCCTGGAGTGTAGGAGGGGACGAGCAGTACTTC. This codes for CAWSVGGDEQYF.